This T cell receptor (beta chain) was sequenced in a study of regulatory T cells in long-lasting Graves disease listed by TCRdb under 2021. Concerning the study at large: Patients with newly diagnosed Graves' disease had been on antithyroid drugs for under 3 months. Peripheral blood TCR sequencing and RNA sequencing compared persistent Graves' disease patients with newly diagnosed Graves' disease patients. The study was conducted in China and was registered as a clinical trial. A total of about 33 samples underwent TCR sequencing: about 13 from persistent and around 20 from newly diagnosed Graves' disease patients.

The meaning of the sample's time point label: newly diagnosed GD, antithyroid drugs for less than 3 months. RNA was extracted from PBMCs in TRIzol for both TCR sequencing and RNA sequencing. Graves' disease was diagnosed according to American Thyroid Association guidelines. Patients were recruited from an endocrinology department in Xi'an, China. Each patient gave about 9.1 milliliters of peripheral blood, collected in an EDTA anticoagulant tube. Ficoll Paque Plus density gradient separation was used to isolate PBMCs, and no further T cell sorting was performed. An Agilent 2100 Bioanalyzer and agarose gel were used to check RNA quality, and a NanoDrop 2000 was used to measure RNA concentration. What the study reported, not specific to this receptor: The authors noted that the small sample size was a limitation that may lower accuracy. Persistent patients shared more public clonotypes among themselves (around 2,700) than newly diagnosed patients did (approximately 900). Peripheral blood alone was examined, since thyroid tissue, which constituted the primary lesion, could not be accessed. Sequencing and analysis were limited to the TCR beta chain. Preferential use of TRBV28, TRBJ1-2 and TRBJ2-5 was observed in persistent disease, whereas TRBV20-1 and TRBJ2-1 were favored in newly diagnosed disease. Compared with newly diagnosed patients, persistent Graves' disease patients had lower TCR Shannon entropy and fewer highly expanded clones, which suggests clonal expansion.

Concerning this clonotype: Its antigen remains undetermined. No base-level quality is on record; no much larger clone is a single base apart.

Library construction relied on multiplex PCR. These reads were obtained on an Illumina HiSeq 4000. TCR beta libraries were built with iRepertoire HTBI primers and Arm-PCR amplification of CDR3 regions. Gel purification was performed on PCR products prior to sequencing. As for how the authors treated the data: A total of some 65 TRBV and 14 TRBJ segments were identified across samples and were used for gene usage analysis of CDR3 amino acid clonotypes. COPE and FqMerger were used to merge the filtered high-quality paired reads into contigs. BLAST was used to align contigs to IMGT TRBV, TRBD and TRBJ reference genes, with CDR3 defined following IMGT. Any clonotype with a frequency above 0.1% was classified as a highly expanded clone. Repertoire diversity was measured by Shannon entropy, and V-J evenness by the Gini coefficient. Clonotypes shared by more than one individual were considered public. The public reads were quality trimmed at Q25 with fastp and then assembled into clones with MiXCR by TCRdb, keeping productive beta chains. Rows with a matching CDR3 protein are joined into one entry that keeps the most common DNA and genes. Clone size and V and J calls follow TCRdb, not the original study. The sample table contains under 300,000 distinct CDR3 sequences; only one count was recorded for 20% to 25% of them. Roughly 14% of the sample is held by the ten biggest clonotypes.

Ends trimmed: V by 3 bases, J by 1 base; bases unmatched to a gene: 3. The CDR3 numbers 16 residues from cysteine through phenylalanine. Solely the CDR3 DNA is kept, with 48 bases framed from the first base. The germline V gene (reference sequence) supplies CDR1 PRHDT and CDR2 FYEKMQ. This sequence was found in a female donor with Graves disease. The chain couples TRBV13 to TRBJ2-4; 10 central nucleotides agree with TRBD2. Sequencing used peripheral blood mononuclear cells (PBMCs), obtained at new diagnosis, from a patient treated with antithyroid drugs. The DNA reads TGTGCCAGCAGCTTGGGACTAGCGCCCGCCAAAAACATTCAGTACTTC. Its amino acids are CASSLGLAPAKNIQYF.